A selection of T cell receptor beta chains follows, all from one sample in a study of blood T cell repertoires in COVID-19. The table came from immunoSEQ multiplex PCR; TCRdb's copy has only in-frame clones and leaves some out. The sample lists some 140,000 clones; roughly 80% were seen once. The material sequenced was PBMCs or T cells enriched from blood (not recorded which). The origin of the receptors is a man aged 35-49 years with acute COVID-19. The CDR3 runs from the conserved cysteine through the conserved F or W. The order of the fields is J gene, V gene, CDR3 protein.

j_gene: TRBJ1-5
v_gene: TRBV2
CDR3aa: CASSPDRVSNQPQHF

j_gene: TRBJ2-1
v_gene: TRBV28
CDR3aa: CASSLGWREQFF

j_gene: TRBJ2-1
v_gene: TRBV5-6
CDR3aa: CASSFRQGNEQFF

j_gene: TRBJ2-3
v_gene: TRBV29-1
CDR3aa: CSVGTTGGFTDTQYF

j_gene: TRBJ2-7
v_gene: TRBV2
CDR3aa: CASSLNRGRREQYF

j_gene: TRBJ1-6
v_gene: TRBV4-3
CDR3aa: CASSHGTARSALHF

j_gene: TRBJ2-7
v_gene: TRBV4-3
CDR3aa: CASSQGDRGLIDEQYF

j_gene: TRBJ2-3
v_gene: TRBV10-3
CDR3aa: CAISESRTEADTQYF

j_gene: TRBJ1-2
v_gene: TRBV3-1/TRBV3-2
CDR3aa: CASSPDPGQGASYGYTF

j_gene: TRBJ1-4
v_gene: TRBV11-2
CDR3aa: CASSPDRINEKLFF

j_gene: TRBJ2-2
v_gene: TRBV5-1
CDR3aa: CASSPEDLNTGELFF

j_gene: TRBJ2-5
v_gene: TRBV12-3/TRBV12-4
CDR3aa: CASSSTGQETQYF

j_gene: TRBJ2-2
v_gene: TRBV4-1
CDR3aa: CASSQALRVGELFF

j_gene: TRBJ1-6
v_gene: TRBV3-1/TRBV3-2
CDR3aa: CASSHQGNNSPLHF

j_gene: TRBJ1-1
v_gene: TRBV6-5
CDR3aa: CASTLSQGSVTEAFF

j_gene: TRBJ2-3
v_gene: TRBV18
CDR3aa: CASSPRDSTDTQYF

j_gene: TRBJ1-5
v_gene: TRBV28
CDR3aa: CASSPGGEPQHF

j_gene: TRBJ2-4
v_gene: TRBV29-1
CDR3aa: CSVEDSPLNIQYF

j_gene: TRBJ1-1
v_gene: TRBV2
CDR3aa: CASSGSRQGGDTEAFF

j_gene: TRBJ1-6
v_gene: TRBV7-2
CDR3aa: CASSPSRGNNSPLHF

j_gene: TRBJ1-5
v_gene: TRBV2
CDR3aa: CASSRTQLTANQPQHF

j_gene: TRBJ2-5
v_gene: TRBV12-3/TRBV12-4
CDR3aa: CASSRGQEETQYF

j_gene: TRBJ2-5
v_gene: TRBV5-4
CDR3aa: CASSPAGQETQYF

j_gene: TRBJ2-5
v_gene: TRBV11-3
CDR3aa: CASSSSGGTQETQYF

j_gene: TRBJ2-2
v_gene: TRBV11-3
CDR3aa: CASSFGRTGELFF

j_gene: TRBJ2-1
v_gene: TRBV5-1
CDR3aa: CASSFRGQGYEQFF

j_gene: TRBJ1-3
v_gene: TRBV29-1
CDR3aa: CSVAGQGNTIYF

j_gene: TRBJ1-6
v_gene: TRBV5-6
CDR3aa: CASSLGSGSAPLHF

j_gene: TRBJ2-2
v_gene: TRBV19
CDR3aa: CASSERLTDTGELFF

j_gene: TRBJ1-2
v_gene: TRBV28
CDR3aa: CASILDRGKKASNYGYTF

j_gene: TRBJ2-6
v_gene: TRBV4-3
CDR3aa: CASSQDYSASGANVLTF

j_gene: TRBJ2-7
v_gene: TRBV12-3/TRBV12-4
CDR3aa: CASSGDRIYEQYF

j_gene: TRBJ2-7
v_gene: TRBV28
CDR3aa: CASSFGALSSREQYF

j_gene: TRBJ2-7
v_gene: TRBV30
CDR3aa: CAWRDGRGTYEQYF

j_gene: TRBJ2-3
v_gene: TRBV7-2
CDR3aa: CASTSTGGRVTDTQYF

j_gene: TRBJ2-1
v_gene: TRBV19
CDR3aa: CARDPVRGGRENEQFF

j_gene: TRBJ2-5
v_gene: TRBV5-1
CDR3aa: CASSLQETQYF

j_gene: TRBJ2-2
v_gene: TRBV21-1
CDR3aa: CARPEGQGDETGELFF

j_gene: TRBJ2-1
v_gene: TRBV7-2
CDR3aa: CASSPRRPGTRTHEQFF

j_gene: TRBJ1-5
v_gene: TRBV28
CDR3aa: CASSLMAGVSNQPQHF

j_gene: TRBJ1-2
v_gene: TRBV4-3
CDR3aa: CASSQDWPQGGVYYGYTF

j_gene: TRBJ1-3
v_gene: TRBV7-2
CDR3aa: CASSGNRDGSGNTIYF

j_gene: TRBJ1-3
v_gene: TRBV30
CDR3aa: CASRGGNTIYF